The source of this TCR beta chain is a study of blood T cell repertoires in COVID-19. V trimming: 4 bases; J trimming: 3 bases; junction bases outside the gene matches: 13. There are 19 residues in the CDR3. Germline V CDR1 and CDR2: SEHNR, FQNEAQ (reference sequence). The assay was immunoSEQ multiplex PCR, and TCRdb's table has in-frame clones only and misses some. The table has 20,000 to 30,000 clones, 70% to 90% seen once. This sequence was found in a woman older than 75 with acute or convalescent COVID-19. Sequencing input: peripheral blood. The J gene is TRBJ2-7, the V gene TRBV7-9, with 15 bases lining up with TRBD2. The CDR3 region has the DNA TGTGCCAGCAGCTCAACCGGACTAGCGGGAGGGGGGGAGGTCTACGAGCAGTACTTC. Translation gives CASSSTGLAGGGEVYEQYF.